The 2 T cell receptor beta chains reported below all come from one sample, sequenced in a study of shared T cell receptors in the human thymus. The table came from immunoSEQ multiplex PCR; TCRdb's copy has only in-frame clones and leaves some out. In the table there are some 700,000 clones, roughly 85% of which are singletons. The sample was also linked to a second study, of human thymus T cells.

The sample consisted of thymocytes. The receptors here all came from a girl younger than two with a congenital heart defect.

The chain recombines TRBV4-3 with TRBJ1-4, with TRBD1 identical over 7 bases. V lost 1 base and J lost 7; bases outside the gene matches: 6. Germline values: CDR1 LGHNA, CDR2 YSLEER. The CDR3 is 15 residues long. This CDR3 is CASSQVRQGGEKLFF. CDR3 in DNA: TGCGCCAGCAGCCAAGTTAGGCAGGGGGGTGAAAAACTGTTTTTT.

The chain combines TRBV9 with TRBJ1-1; perhaps TRBD1 as D (6 bases). The CDR3 covers 17 residues. Germline CDR1 is SGDLS and CDR2 is YYNGEE. Deletions cut 0 bases from V and 0 bases from J, with 15 bases between. CDR3: CASSVESQGPVNTEAFF. As DNA, the CDR3 is TGTGCCAGCAGCGTAGAGAGCCAGGGGCCTGTGAACACTGAAGCTTTCTTT. Looking up the rest from reference TRBV9 and TRBJ1-1 gives the full variable domain: DSGVTQTPKHLITATGQRVTLRCSPRSGDLSVYWYQQSLDQGLQFLIQYYNGEERAKGNILERFSAQQFPDLHSELNLSSLELGDSALYFCASSVESQGPVNTEAFFGQGTRLTVV.